This TCR beta chain was captured by sequencing in a study of regulatory T cells in long-lasting Graves disease. Study-wide findings and caveats: Persistent cases favored TRBV28, TRBJ1-2 and TRBJ2-5.

The CDR3 consists of 16 residues. Germline loops: CDR1 SGHAT, CDR2 FQNNGV. The ends were cut back, 1 base at V and 0 bases at J, with 10 bases in the middle. According to the study, TCR beta libraries were built with iRepertoire HTBI primers and CDR3-region Arm-PCR. One entry per CDR3 protein, called by TCRdb with MiXCR from the multiplex PCR reads. The sample shows 350,000 to 500,000 distinct CDR3 sequences, about a sixth of them seen only once. Time point indicated: newly diagnosed GD, antithyroid drugs for less than 3 months. After RNA was extracted from PBMCs, the TCR library was made from it. This clonotype was seen many times. The antigen is undetermined. The sample also formed part of further work on T cells in Graves' hyperthyroidism and ophthalmopathy. As that report states: Uncontrolled infection, other autoimmune disease, pregnancy or lactation barred patients from enrollment.

The chain links TRBV11-2 to TRBJ2-4; D uncertain. The source of this sequence is a woman aged 18-35 years with Graves disease. The sequencing here drew on peripheral blood mononuclear cells (PBMCs), taken at new diagnosis, from a patient treated with antithyroid drugs. Written as DNA, the CDR3 is TGTGCCAGCAGCTTAGCCGTCGGCCTAGCCAAAAACATTCAGTACTTC. It encodes CASSLAVGLAKNIQYF. The whole variable domain, remainder taken from reference TRBV11-2 and TRBJ2-4, is EAGVAQSPRYKIIEKRQSVAFWCNPISGHATLYWYQQILGQGPKLLIQFQNNGVVDDSQLPKDRFSAERLKGVDSTLKIQPAKLEDSAVYLCASSLAVGLAKNIQYFGAGTRLSVL.